Shown below are 5 T cell receptor beta chains from a single sample sequenced in a study of shared clonotypes between healthy human individuals. The assay was immunoSEQ multiplex PCR, and TCRdb's table has in-frame clones only and misses some. This sample has about 380,000 clones, with 96% found just once. The sequencing input was memory CD8+ T cells sorted from blood. Subset in this sample: CD45RO+ cells pooled with CCR7-negative TemRA cells. Receptors were obtained from a man aged 30 to 45 in good health.

CDR3 DNA: TGTGCCAGCAGCCAACATAACTATGGCTACACCTTC. Its translation is CASSQHNYGYTF. The chain links TRBV14 to TRBJ1-2, with unresolved D. V was pared by 2 bases and J by 1 base, with 2 bases between. The CDR3 totals 12 residues. The germline CDR1 and CDR2 sequences are SGHDN and FVKESK.

The chain combines TRBV28 with TRBJ2-2; D perhaps matches TRBD2 (6 bases). The CDR3 loop spans 13 amino acids. Germline CDR1 is MDHEN and CDR2 is SYDVKM. The V end lost 3 bases, the J end lost 6 bases, and 8 bases lay between the germline ends. The CDR3 protein is CASSLTSSGELFF. In DNA form, the CDR3 reads TGTGCCAGCAGTTTGACTAGTTCCGGGGAGCTGTTTTTT.

V gene TRBV28 combines with J gene TRBJ2-5; TRBD1 is a possible D gene (5 bases). Germline CDR1 MDHEN, CDR2 SYDVKM. Trimming removed 8 bases from V and 5 bases from J, with 15 bases in between. This CDR3 comprises 13 residues. The CDR3 region is CASEQGLMETQYF. CDR3 bases: TGTGCCAGCGAGCAGGGTTTGATGGAGACCCAGTACTTC.

The CDR3 region is CASSYGLRNEQFF. DNA for the CDR3: TGTGCCAGCAGCTATGGACTGAGGAATGAGCAGTTCTTC. The gene calls are TRBV28 and TRBJ2-1, with D possibly TRBD2 on 5 matching bases. V dropped 6 bases and J dropped 7 bases, with 13 bases sitting between them. This CDR3 comprises 13 residues. Germline loops: CDR1 MDHEN, CDR2 SYDVKM.

The V and J genes are TRBV27 and TRBJ2-7, with 8 nucleotides matching TRBD2. The ends lost 6 bases at V and 2 bases at J; junction bases unmatched: 3. The CDR3 spans 13 residues. In germline, CDR1 is MNHEY, CDR2 SMNVEV (reference sequence). CDR3 loop: CASSLAGTYEQYF. CDR3 DNA sequence: TGTGCCAGCAGCTTAGCGGGAACCTACGAGCAGTACTTC.